What follows are 10 T cell receptor beta chains derived from one specimen sequenced in a study of immune characterization of retroperitoneal liposarcoma. TCRdb fed the PCR reads into MiXCR, producing one record per CDR3 protein. Among some 9,600 distinct CDR3 sequences listed, roughly 28% were seen once. Sequencing input: blood. These receptor sequences come from a male donor with retroperitoneal liposarcoma.

The gene calls are TRBV10-2 and TRBJ2-5; TRBD1 aligns across 10 bases. V lost 2 bases to trimming and J lost 5 bases; unmatched junction nucleotides: 5. Germline V gives CDR1 WSHSY, CDR2 SAAADI. CDR3 length: 15 amino acids. The CDR3 reads CASSEPGQGRETQYF. The CDR3 bases are TGCGCCAGCAGTGAGCCGGGACAGGGGAGGGAGACCCAGTACTTC.

The sample holds many counts of this clonotype. The rearrangement links TRBV12-3 or TRBV12-4 to TRBJ1-2; D gene uncertain. Trimming shortened V by 1 base and J by 4 bases, and 10 bases separated the two germline ends. The CDR3 covers 14 residues. This CDR3 reads CASSLGSGAYGYTF. CDR3 sequence (DNA): TGTGCCAGCAGTTTAGGCAGCGGAGCCTATGGCTACACCTTC.

The chain couples TRBV7-6 to TRBJ2-1, with D uncertain. This CDR3 has 14 amino acids. Trimming left V 1 base short and J 5 bases short, with 9 bases between. The germline gives CDR1 SGHVS, CDR2 FNYEAQ. CDR3 sequence (DNA): TGTGCCAGCAGCTTAGGCGGACCGAACAATGAGCAGTTCTTC. Translating gives CASSLGGPNNEQFF.

This clonotype was recorded many times. The chain joins TRBV6-4 to TRBJ2-1; D is possibly TRBD2 (6 bases). Trimming cost V 6 bases and J 6 bases, with 6 bases left between them. The CDR3 contains 11 residues. Germline V lookup: CDR1 MRHNA, CDR2 SNTAGT. CDR3 nucleotides: TGTGCCAGCAGGCGGGGCAATGAGCAGTTCTTC. Its translation is CASRRGNEQFF.

The CDR3 DNA reads as TGTGCCAGCAGGCTTCAGGGGGCGTGGAGCAATCAGCCCCAGCATTTT. It encodes CASRLQGAWSNQPQHF. The genes are TRBV27 and TRBJ1-5; 8 bases agree with TRBD1. This CDR3 contains 16 residues. The V gene's germline CDR1 is MNHEY and CDR2 SMNVEV (reference sequence). The junction had 8 bases not matched to a gene; V was cut back by 6 bases and J by 1 base.

There are a few counts of this clonotype. The rearrangement joins TRBV10-2 to TRBJ2-4; no reliable D call. In germline, CDR1 is WSHSY, CDR2 SAAADI. Trimming pared 3 bases from V and 3 bases from J, leaving 6 bases between. The CDR3 sequence is 13 residues long. CDR3 in amino acids: CASSDPDKNIQYF. The DNA of the CDR3 is TGCGCCAGCAGTGATCCCGACAAAAACATTCAGTACTTC.

This clonotype was observed at least ten times. This CDR3 is CASTRGQGFTGELFF. The CDR3 nucleotides are TGTGCCAGCACCAGGGGACAGGGGTTCACCGGGGAGCTGTTTTTT. The chain couples TRBV27 to TRBJ2-2; TRBD1 agrees at 10 bases. The germline gives CDR1 MNHEY, CDR2 SMNVEV (reference sequence). The CDR3 runs to 15 residues. V dropped 7 bases and J dropped 4; count of bases not matched to a gene: 6.

In its sample, this clonotype was seen many times. The chain is built from TRBV6-6 and TRBJ2-3, with 8 positions matching TRBD2. With V trimmed by 2 bases and J by 11 bases, 9 bases remained unmatched. This CDR3 region has 14 residues. Germline assignment: CDR1 MNHNY and CDR2 SVGAGI (reference sequence). CDR3 protein: CASSYGSGGREQYF. The CDR3 coding sequence is TGTGCCAGCAGTTACGGGAGCGGGGGAAGGGAGCAGTATTTT.

This clonotype was seen many times. V usage is TRBV6-1 and J usage is TRBJ2-2; 13 bases agree with TRBD2. The junction had 0 bases not matched to a gene; V was cut back by 5 bases and J by 6 bases. CDR3 size: 14 residues. CDR1 is MNHNS, CDR2 SASEGT, per germline. CDR3 coding DNA: TGTGCCAGCAGTACTAGCGGGGGGGCCGGGGAGCTGTTTTTT. Protein: CASSTSGGAGELFF.

This clonotype was seen repeatedly, ten times or more. This sequence joins TRBV6-1 and TRBJ2-1, with TRBD2 identical over 11 bases. The V gene end was trimmed by 7 bases and the J gene end by 9 bases; junction bases not matched to a gene: 5. The CDR3 consists of 13 residues. Germline V gene data show CDR1 as MNHNS and CDR2 as SASEGT. The CDR3 sequence is CASKMTSGAEQFF. The CDR3 nucleotides are TGTGCCAGCAAGATGACTAGCGGGGCTGAGCAGTTCTTC.